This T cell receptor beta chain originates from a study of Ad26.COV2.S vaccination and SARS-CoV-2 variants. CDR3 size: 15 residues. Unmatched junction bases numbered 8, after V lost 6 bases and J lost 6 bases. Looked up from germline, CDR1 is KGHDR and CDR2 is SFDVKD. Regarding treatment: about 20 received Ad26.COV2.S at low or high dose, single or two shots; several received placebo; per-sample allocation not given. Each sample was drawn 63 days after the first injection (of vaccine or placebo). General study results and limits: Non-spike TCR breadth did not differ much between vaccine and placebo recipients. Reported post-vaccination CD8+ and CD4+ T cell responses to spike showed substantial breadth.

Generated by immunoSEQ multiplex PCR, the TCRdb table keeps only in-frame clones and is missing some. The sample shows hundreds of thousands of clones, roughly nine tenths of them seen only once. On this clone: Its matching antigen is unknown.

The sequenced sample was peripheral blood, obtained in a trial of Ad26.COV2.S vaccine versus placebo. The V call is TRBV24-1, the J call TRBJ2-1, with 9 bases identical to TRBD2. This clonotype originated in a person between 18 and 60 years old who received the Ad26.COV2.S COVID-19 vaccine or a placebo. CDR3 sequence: CATSNRREGSNEQFF. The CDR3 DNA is TGTGCCACCAGTAACCGGCGGGAGGGGAGCAATGAGCAGTTCTTC.